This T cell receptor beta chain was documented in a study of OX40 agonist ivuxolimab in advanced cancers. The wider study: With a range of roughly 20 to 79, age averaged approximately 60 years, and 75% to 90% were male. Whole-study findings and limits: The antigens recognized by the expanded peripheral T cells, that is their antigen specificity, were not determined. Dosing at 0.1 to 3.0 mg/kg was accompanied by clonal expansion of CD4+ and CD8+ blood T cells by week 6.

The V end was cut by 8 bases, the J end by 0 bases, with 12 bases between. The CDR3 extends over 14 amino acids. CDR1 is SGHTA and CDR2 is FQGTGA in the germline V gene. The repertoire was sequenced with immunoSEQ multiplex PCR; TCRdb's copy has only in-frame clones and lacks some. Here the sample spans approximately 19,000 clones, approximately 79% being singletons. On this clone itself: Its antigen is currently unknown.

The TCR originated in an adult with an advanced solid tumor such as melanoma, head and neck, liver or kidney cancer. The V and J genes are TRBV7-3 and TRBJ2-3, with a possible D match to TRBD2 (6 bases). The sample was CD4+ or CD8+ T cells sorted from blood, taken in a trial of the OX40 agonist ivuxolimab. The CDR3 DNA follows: TGTGCCAGCCAGATAGCGGTTAGCACAGATACGCAGTATTTT. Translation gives CASQIAVSTDTQYF.